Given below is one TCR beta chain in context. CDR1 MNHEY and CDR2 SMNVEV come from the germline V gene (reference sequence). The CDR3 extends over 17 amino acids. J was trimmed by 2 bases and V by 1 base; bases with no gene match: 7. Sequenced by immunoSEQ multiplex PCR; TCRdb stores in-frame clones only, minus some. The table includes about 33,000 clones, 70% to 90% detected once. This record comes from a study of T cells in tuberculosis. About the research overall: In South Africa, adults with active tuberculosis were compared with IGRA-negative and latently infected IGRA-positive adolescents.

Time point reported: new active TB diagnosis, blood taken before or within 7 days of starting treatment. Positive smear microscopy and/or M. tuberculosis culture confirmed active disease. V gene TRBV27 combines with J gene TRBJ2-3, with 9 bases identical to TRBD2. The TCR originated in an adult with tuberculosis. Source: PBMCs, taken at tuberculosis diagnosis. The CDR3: CASSLLGGGAPTDTQYF. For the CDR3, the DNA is TGTGCCAGCAGTTTATTGGGCGGGGGGGCCCCCACAGATACGCAGTATTTT.